This T cell receptor (beta chain) was obtained from a study of blood T cell repertoires in COVID-19. Across the study: Acute and convalescent COVID-19 specimens originated in the United States, Italy and Spain. The cDNA or gDNA used as material had been derived from T cells, B-cell-depleted T cells, or PBMCs.

Methods used by the authors: Estimated nucleated cell counts came from reference gene primer amplification. The table came from immunoSEQ multiplex PCR; TCRdb's copy has only in-frame clones and leaves some out. V and J calls and clone size are as listed in that table; D and trimming were resolved from the DNA. The sample contains about 100,000 clones, 85% of which appear only once. Comment on this clone: This same CDR3 is encoded by further DNA sequences in the sample.

The specimen was peripheral blood. This clonotype was obtained from a man aged 50-59 years with active or convalescent COVID-19.

This CDR3 is CASSLVTSGSYEQYF. The CDR3 coding sequence is TGCGCCAGCAGCTTGGTGACTAGCGGGAGCTACGAGCAGTACTTC. The chain employs TRBV5-1 and TRBJ2-7; 12 bases agree with TRBD2. The V segment lost 0 bases and the J segment 3 bases; nucleotides outside the gene matches: 1. Germline CDR1 and CDR2: SGHRS and YFSETQ. The CDR3 runs to 15 residues.